The clone carrying this T cell receptor beta chain was observed many times. Its antigen is still unknown. Every participating donor contributed approximately 10 milliliters of peripheral blood through a draw. A second PCR of about 6 to 12 cycles used a sample-barcoded 5' primer and a J-beta primer mix. TCRdb itself ran the 5' RACE reads through MiXCR, one entry per CDR3 protein. The sample includes 650,000 to 700,000 distinct CDR3 sequences, over 40% seen only once; the top ten take around an eighth. This CDR3 spans 15 amino acids. J gave up 4 bases and V 6 bases, and 6 bases lay outside the gene matches. This specimen belongs to a study of blood T cells in healthy people across ages. Study-level points and caveats: The study found more naive CD4+ cells and higher diversity in long-lived than aged donors. Strongly correlated with naive T cell percentage was TCR beta diversity. Older age coincided with a roughly linear decline in TCR beta diversity per million T cells.

The receptor was derived from a woman older than 75 in good health. The chain joins TRBV12-3 or TRBV12-4 to TRBJ2-5; TRBD2 matches 12 bases. The sample taken for sequencing was blood. The CDR3 sequence: CASRVTSGRGETQYF. As DNA, the CDR3 is TGTGCCAGCAGAGTGACTAGCGGGAGAGGAGAGACCCAGTACTTC.